The source of this T cell receptor beta chain is a study of regulatory T cells in long-lasting Graves disease. After removal of 5 bases from V and 5 bases from J, the junction contained 7 bases not matched to a gene. The CDR3 covers 14 residues. Germline V gene lookup returns CDR1 SGHNT and CDR2 YENEEA. In building TCR beta libraries, iRepertoire HTBI primers were used together with Arm-PCR of CDR3 regions. TCRdb itself ran the multiplex PCR reads through MiXCR, one entry per CDR3 protein. The sample holds 300,000 to 350,000 distinct CDR3 sequences, around a fifth seen once. This clonotype has ten or more counts. The antigen remains undetermined. General study results and limits: Under persistent disease, TRBV28, TRBJ1-2 and TRBJ2-5 were used preferentially. A greater number of public clonotypes (about 3,000) was shared by persistent patients than by new patients (roughly 880).

Time point meaning: persistent/refractory GD, antithyroid drugs over 5 years with positive TRAb. RNA extracted from PBMCs served as the sequencing template. As collected, the peripheral blood samples measured about 10 milliliters each and went into EDTA tubes. This TCR was recovered from a female donor with Graves disease. The sequencing used peripheral blood mononuclear cells (PBMCs), collected when the disease was refractory, from a patient treated with antithyroid drugs. The chain joins TRBV11-3 to TRBJ2-5; 8 bases align to TRBD2. The DNA of the CDR3 is TGTGCCAGCAGCCCCGGGGGGGCCCGGGAGACCCAGTACTTC. This gives the protein CASSPGGARETQYF.